These 23 T cell receptor beta chains were sequenced from one sample in a study of human T cells and chemical hapten exposure (dated by TCRdb to about 2021). During library preparation, unique molecular identifiers were attached to individual cDNA molecules so that TCRs could be counted in a quantitative, reproducible way. The public reads were run again by TCRdb, first through fastp at Q25 and then through MiXCR, and only productive beta chains were kept. All rows with the same CDR3 protein become a single entry with the most common DNA and genes. Recorded for this sample are about 120,000 distinct CDR3 sequences; around 8.5% of them occurred a single time. The ten top clones hold about 1.4% of the sample. Total RNA was extracted from unfractionated whole blood that had been collected in Tempus Blood RNA tubes. Material for sequencing was whole blood. Source of these receptors: a human donor in good health. Some clones in this sample may be carry-over from other donors' samples. Donor details come from another sample of the same person, matched by shared clones.

This clonotype came up a few times. V is TRBV6-1 and J is TRBJ2-1; D not certain. Germline V gene sequence: CDR1 MNHNS, CDR2 SASEGT. CDR3 length: 13 amino acids. Trimming stripped 2 bases from V and 7 bases from J, with 9 bases between. CDR3 protein: CASSELMGNEQFF. The CDR3 region has the DNA TGTGCCAGCAGTGAATTGATGGGAAATGAGCAGTTCTTC.

A few counts support this clonotype. V is TRBV24-1 and J is TRBJ2-2; D gene uncertain. This CDR3 has 16 residues. Trimming cost V 5 bases and J 7 bases, with 19 bases left between them. Germline CDR1 reads KGHDR; CDR2 reads SFDVKD. In nucleotides, the CDR3 is TGTGCCACCAGTGCCGAGGAGCCGTGGATTGGCGGGGAGCTGTTTTTT. This encodes CATSAEEPWIGGELFF.

This clonotype was seen ten or more times. This chain uses TRBV20-1 with TRBJ2-3; D might be TRBD1 (5 bases). This CDR3 is 15 amino acids long. Germline-derived CDR1 and CDR2 are DFQATT and SNEGSKA (reference sequence). The V gene lost 3 bases and the J gene lost 0 bases, with 13 bases spanning the gap. CDR3 DNA sequence: TGCAGTGCTAGTCCCCTTCAGGGTAGCACAGATACGCAGTATTTT. It translates to CSASPLQGSTDTQYF.

In this sample, this clonotype turned up a few times. The chain uses TRBV13 and TRBJ2-4; unclear D gene. This CDR3 spans 16 amino acids. From germline, CDR1 is PRHDT and CDR2 FYEKMQ (reference sequence). The V end lost 4 bases, the J end lost 2 bases, and 15 bases lay between the germline ends. CDR3 amino acids: CASSSINGMSKNIQYF. The CDR3 nucleotides read TGTGCCAGCAGCTCCATCAACGGAATGTCCAAAAACATTCAGTACTTC.

This clonotype was seen ten or more times. The CDR3 DNA follows: TGTGCCAGCAGTCCATTCCGGGACAGGGCTATGGGTGAGCAGTTCTTC. Residues: CASSPFRDRAMGEQFF. V gene TRBV27 combines with J gene TRBJ2-1; TRBD1 agrees at 9 bases. The CDR3 has 16 residues. Per germline, CDR1 MNHEY and CDR2 SMNVEV (reference sequence). The junction had 14 bases not matched to a gene; V was cut back by 5 bases and J by 9 bases.

This clonotype came up a few times. The chain uses TRBV7-8 and TRBJ1-2, with D unresolved. The ends were cut back, 5 bases at V and 10 bases at J, with 5 bases in the middle. The germline V gene encodes CDR1 SGHVS and CDR2 FQNEAQ. This CDR3 spans 9 amino acids. The CDR3 region has the DNA TGTGCCAGCAGCCCTTCCTACACCTTC. Protein: CASSPSYTF. Together with reference TRBV7-8 and TRBJ1-2, the CDR3 gives the full variable domain: GAGVSQSPRYKVAKRGQDVALRCDPISGHVSLFWYQQALGQGPEFLTYFQNEAQLDKSGLPSDRFFAERPEGSVSTLKIQRTQQEDSAVYLCASSPSYTFGSGTRLTVV.

This clonotype was seen many times. V usage is TRBV9 and J usage is TRBJ1-2; D not certain. This CDR3 spans 14 amino acids. Germline V gene sequence: CDR1 SGDLS, CDR2 YYNGEE. Deletions cut 4 bases from V and 1 base from J, with 11 bases between. CDR3 loop: CASSPSQVNYGYTF. Written as DNA, the CDR3 is TGTGCCAGCAGCCCCTCCCAAGTTAACTATGGCTACACCTTC. Filled out from reference TRBV9 and TRBJ1-2, the complete variable domain reads DSGVTQTPKHLITATGQRVTLRCSPRSGDLSVYWYQQSLDQGLQFLIQYYNGEERAKGNILERFSAQQFPDLHSELNLSSLELGDSALYFCASSPSQVNYGYTFGSGTRLTVV.

The rearrangement joins TRBV4-2 to TRBJ2-7; 10 positions match TRBD2. The CDR3 has 15 amino acids. Trimming removed 2 bases from V and 3 bases from J; junction bases left unmatched: 4. CDR1 and CDR2 from the germline V gene are LGHNA and YNFKEQ. Here the CDR3 reads CASSQTSGDNYEQYF. CDR3 coding DNA: TGTGCCAGCAGCCAAACTAGCGGGGACAACTACGAGCAGTACTTC.

This clonotype was found many times. The chain uses TRBV12-3 or TRBV12-4 and TRBJ1-2; D is unresolved. The CDR3 is 13 amino acids. V was trimmed by 6 bases and J by 5 bases, leaving 13 bases between them. Here the CDR3 reads CASRRTFRYGYTF. CDR3 DNA sequence: TGTGCCAGCAGACGCACTTTTCGATATGGCTACACCTTC.

The chain has TRBV7-2 and TRBJ2-1; TRBD2 matches 10 bases. The CDR3 has 18 residues. In germline, CDR1 is SGHTA, CDR2 FQGNSA. Losses at the gene ends were 3 bases for V and 6 bases for J; bases not matched to a gene: 14. The DNA of the CDR3 is TGTGCCAGCAGCTTGAGAGGCCCTCTTAGCGGGAGGTTCAATGAGCAGTTCTTC. It is translated as CASSLRGPLSGRFNEQFF.

This clonotype was counted ten times or more. V gene TRBV20-1 combines with J gene TRBJ2-2; maybe TRBD2 (6 bases). Trimming left V 0 bases short and J 3 bases short, with 11 bases between. The V gene's germline CDR1 is DFQATT and CDR2 SNEGSKA (reference sequence). The CDR3 totals 15 residues. CDR3 nucleotide sequence: TGCAGTGCTAGAGATCATTGGAGGGACACCGGGGAGCTGTTTTTT. The encoded protein is CSARDHWRDTGELFF.

This clonotype appeared a few times. The rearrangement uses TRBV12-3 or TRBV12-4 and TRBJ2-1; tentative D call: TRBD1 (6 bases). Trimming took off 6 bases at V and 9 bases at J, with 18 bases between the two ends. The length of the CDR3 is 14 residues. The CDR3 is CASSPRDTWGEQFF. For the CDR3, the DNA is TGTGCCAGCAGCCCCCGGGACACCTGGGGTGAGCAGTTCTTC.

This clonotype was recorded at least ten times. The V and J genes are TRBV4-3 and TRBJ1-2, with 9 bases matching TRBD1. J lost 1 base, V lost 2 bases, and 2 bases had no gene match. Germline lookup yields CDR1 LGHNA and CDR2 YSLEER. The CDR3 is 15 residues long. CDR3 DNA: TGCGCCAGCAGCCAACTGACAGGGGGTAACTATGGCTACACCTTC. This translates into CASSQLTGGNYGYTF.

This clonotype was seen ten or more times. The gene calls are TRBV20-1 and TRBJ2-7; maybe TRBD1 (6 bases). Trimming stripped 4 bases from V and 2 bases from J, with 21 bases between. Germline V gives CDR1 DFQATT, CDR2 SNEGSKA (reference sequence). There are 16 residues in the CDR3. Here the CDR3 reads CSAKDTGTLVTYEQYF. The CDR3 DNA sequence: TGCAGTGCTAAAGATACCGGGACACTTGTAACCTACGAGCAGTACTTC.

This clonotype was observed a handful of times. The CDR3 bases are TGTGCCAGCTCACCAATCTTTAGCGGGAGCACAGATACGCAGTATTTT. Translated: CASSPIFSGSTDTQYF. This chain connects TRBV18 to TRBJ2-3; 7 nucleotides line up with TRBD2. CDR1 is KGHSH, CDR2 LQKENI, per germline. The CDR3 is 16 residues long. With V trimmed by 2 bases and J by 0 bases, 5 bases remained unmatched. Filled out from reference TRBV18 and TRBJ2-3, the complete variable domain reads NAGVMQNPRHLVRRRGQEARLRCSPMKGHSHVYWYRQLPEEGLKFMVYLQKENIIDESGMPKERFSAEFPKEGPSILRIQQVVRGDSAAYFCASSPIFSGSTDTQYFGPGTRLTVL.

Only a few counts were recorded for this clonotype. The V and J genes are TRBV5-1 and TRBJ2-2; tentatively, D is TRBD1 (5 bases). Germline CDR1 and CDR2: SGHRS and YFSETQ. The CDR3 has 18 residues. V lost 0 bases and J lost 6, with 21 bases in between. The CDR3 protein is CASSLGPTRGISAGELFF. The CDR3 DNA is TGCGCCAGCAGCTTGGGGCCCACAAGGGGTATATCCGCCGGGGAGCTGTTTTTT.

This clonotype was counted a few times. This chain connects TRBV10-3 to TRBJ2-7; 7 nucleotides line up with TRBD1. Germline CDR1 reads ENHRY; CDR2 reads SYGVKD. The CDR3 is made up of 12 amino acids. Unmatched junction bases numbered 2, after V lost 6 bases and J lost 3 bases. Here the CDR3 DNA reads TGTGCCATCAGCGGGACAGACTACGAGCAGTACTTC. Amino acid sequence: CAISGTDYEQYF.

This clonotype was seen a handful of times. The chain joins TRBV7-9 to TRBJ2-7; 8 nucleotides line up with TRBD2. CDR1 is SEHNR, CDR2 FQNEAQ, per germline (reference sequence). The CDR3 covers 17 residues. V dropped 2 bases and J dropped 4; count of bases not matched to a gene: 13. CDR3 sequence (DNA): TGTGCCAGCAGCTTACCCCTTGGTTACCGGGAGGGGTACGAGCAGTACTTC. Translation: CASSLPLGYREGYEQYF.

Many counts were recorded for this clonotype. The chain joins TRBV3-1 to TRBJ1-2; no reliable D call. The CDR3 extends over 14 amino acids. Trimming removed 3 bases from V and 4 bases from J, with 12 bases in between. Germline V lookup: CDR1 LGHDT, CDR2 YNNKEL (reference sequence). The CDR3 DNA reads TGTGCCAGCAGCCACCCCGGGCAGGTCTATGGCTACACCTTC. It codes for CASSHPGQVYGYTF.

V usage is TRBV6-1 and J usage is TRBJ1-6, with D unresolved. This CDR3 has 13 amino acids. The germline V gene has CDR1 MNHNS and CDR2 SASEGT. With 2 bases removed from V and 8 bases from J, the gap between germline ends came to 7 bases. CDR3 amino acids: CASSEWRDSPLHF. CDR3 in DNA: TGTGCCAGCAGTGAATGGCGAGATTCACCCCTCCACTTT.

V gene TRBV2 combines with J gene TRBJ2-2; 10 nucleotides agree with TRBD2. The CDR3 is made up of 17 amino acids. Germline trimming cut 4 bases from V and 3 bases from J; bases unmatched to any gene: 8. CDR1 is SNHLY, CDR2 FYNNEI, per germline. CDR3 in DNA: TGTGCCAGCAGTGGGGCTAGCGGGAGTCGGGACACCGGGGAGCTGTTTTTT. Amino acid sequence: CASSGASGSRDTGELFF.

The chain employs TRBV6-5 and TRBJ1-6; 7 nucleotides line up with TRBD1. Per germline, CDR1 MNHEY and CDR2 SVGAGI. The CDR3 is 14 amino acids. The V and J ends lost 5 bases and 6 bases, in that order; junction bases with no gene match: 4. CDR3: CASSDRVSNSPLHF. In DNA, the CDR3 is TGTGCCAGCAGTGACAGGGTGTCTAATTCACCCCTCCACTTT.

This clonotype was counted at least ten times. This chain links TRBV20-1 with TRBJ1-2; D unresolved. CDR1 is DFQATT, CDR2 SNEGSKA, per germline (reference sequence). The V and J ends lost 6 bases and 7 bases respectively, with 18 bases between them. This CDR3 spans 13 amino acids. CDR3: CSAIRASAPGYTF. In DNA form, the CDR3 reads TGCAGTGCCATAAGAGCCAGTGCCCCTGGCTACACCTTC.